This T cell receptor beta chain was captured in a study of blood T cell repertoires in COVID-19. Study at large: Acute and convalescent COVID-19 specimens originated in the United States, Italy and Spain.

Trimming removed 4 bases at V and 4 bases at J, with 13 bases between. The V gene's germline CDR1 is SGHTA and CDR2 FQGNSA. The CDR3 covers 14 residues. Cohort 3 donors were reported recovered after two negative PCRs, clearance, or symptom resolution. This clone was seen just once. Methods used by the authors: The authors estimated nucleated cell counts from reference gene primer amplification. Here immunoSEQ multiplex PCR was the method, and the copy in TCRdb shows in-frame clones only, minus some. D and trimming were read from the DNA, whereas the V and J calls and clone size are those reported in that table. The repertoire includes 200,000 to 250,000 clones, approximately 90% of them detected once, and roughly a tenth sits in the top ten.

This TCR came from a man aged 25 to 40 who had recovered from COVID-19. The sample comprised PBMCs or T cells enriched from blood (not recorded which). V is TRBV7-2 and J is TRBJ1-1; D might be TRBD1 (6 bases). Here the CDR3 DNA reads TGTGCCAGCAGCTCCGGAGACAGGAGCACTGAAGCTTTCTTT. It is translated as CASSSGDRSTEAFF.